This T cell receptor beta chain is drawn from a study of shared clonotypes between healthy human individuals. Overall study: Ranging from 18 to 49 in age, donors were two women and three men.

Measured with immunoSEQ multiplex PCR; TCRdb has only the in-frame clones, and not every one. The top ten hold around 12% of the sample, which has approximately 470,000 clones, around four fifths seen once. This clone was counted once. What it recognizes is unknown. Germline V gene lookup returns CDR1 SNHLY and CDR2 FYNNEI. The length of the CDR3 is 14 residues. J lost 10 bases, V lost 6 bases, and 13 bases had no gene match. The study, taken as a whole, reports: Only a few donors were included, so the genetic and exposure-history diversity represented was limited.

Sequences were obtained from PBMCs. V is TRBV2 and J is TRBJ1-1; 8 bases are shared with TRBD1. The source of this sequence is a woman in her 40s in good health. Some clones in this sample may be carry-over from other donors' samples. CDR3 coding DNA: TGTGCCAGCAGCCCTCAGGGGGCCCCACGAGGAGCTTTCTTT. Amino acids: CASSPQGAPRGAFF. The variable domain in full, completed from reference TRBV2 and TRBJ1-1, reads EPEVTQTPSHQVTQMGQEVILRCVPISNHLYFYWYRQILGQKVEFLVSFYNNEISEKSEIFDDQFSVERPDGSNFTLKIRSTKLEDSAMYFCASSPQGAPRGAFFGQGTRLTVV.